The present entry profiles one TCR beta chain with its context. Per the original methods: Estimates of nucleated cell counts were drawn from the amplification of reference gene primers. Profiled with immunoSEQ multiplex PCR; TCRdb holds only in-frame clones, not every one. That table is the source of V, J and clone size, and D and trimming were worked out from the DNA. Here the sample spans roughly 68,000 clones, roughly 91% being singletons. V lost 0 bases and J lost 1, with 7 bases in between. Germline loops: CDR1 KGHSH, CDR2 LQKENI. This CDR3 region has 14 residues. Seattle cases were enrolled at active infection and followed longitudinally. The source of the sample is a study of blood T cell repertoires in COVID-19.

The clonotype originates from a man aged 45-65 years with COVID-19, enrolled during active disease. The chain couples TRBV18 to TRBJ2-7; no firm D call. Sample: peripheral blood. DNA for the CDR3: TGTGCCAGCTCACCACCCTCTAGATCCTACGAGCAGTACTTC. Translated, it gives CASSPPSRSYEQYF.